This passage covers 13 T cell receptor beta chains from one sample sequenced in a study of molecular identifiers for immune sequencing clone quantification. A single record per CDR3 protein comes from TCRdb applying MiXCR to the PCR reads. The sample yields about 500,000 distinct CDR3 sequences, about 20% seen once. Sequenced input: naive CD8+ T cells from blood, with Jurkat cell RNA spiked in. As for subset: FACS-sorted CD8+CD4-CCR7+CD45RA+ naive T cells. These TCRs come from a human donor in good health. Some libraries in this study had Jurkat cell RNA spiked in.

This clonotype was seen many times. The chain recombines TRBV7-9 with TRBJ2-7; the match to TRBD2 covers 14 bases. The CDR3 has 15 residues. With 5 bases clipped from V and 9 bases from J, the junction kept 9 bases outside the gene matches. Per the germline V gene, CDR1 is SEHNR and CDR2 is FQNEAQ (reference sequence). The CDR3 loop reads CASSPGTSGSYWQYF. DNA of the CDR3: TGTGCCAGCAGCCCAGGGACTAGCGGGAGTTATTGGCAGTACTTC.

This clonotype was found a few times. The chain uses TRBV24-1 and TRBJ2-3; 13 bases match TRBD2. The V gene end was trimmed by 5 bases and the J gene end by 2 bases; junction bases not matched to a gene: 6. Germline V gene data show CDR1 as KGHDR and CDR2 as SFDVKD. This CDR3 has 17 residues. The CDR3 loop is CATSGPGLAGSTDTQYF. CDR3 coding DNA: TGTGCCACCAGTGGCCCGGGACTAGCGGGATCCACAGATACGCAGTATTTT.

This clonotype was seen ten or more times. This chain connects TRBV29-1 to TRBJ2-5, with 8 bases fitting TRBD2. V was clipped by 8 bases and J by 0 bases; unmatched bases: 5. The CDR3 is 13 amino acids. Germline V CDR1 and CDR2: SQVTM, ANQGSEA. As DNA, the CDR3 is TGCAGCTTCATAGCGGGGAACCAAGAGACCCAGTACTTC. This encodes CSFIAGNQETQYF.

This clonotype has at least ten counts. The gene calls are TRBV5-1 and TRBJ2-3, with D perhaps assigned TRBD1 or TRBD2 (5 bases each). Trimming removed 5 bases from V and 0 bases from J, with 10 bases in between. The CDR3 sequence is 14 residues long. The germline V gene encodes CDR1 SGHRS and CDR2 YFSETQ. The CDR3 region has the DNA TGCGCCAGCAGGAGGGGTCCCAGCACAGATACGCAGTATTTT. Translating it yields CASRRGPSTDTQYF.

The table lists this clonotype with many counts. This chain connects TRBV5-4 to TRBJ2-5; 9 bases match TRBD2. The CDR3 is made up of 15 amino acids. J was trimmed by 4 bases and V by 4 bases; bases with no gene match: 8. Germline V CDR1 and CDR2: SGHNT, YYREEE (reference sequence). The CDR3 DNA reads TGTGCCAGCAGCGTTAGCGGGGGCGGGGCAGAGACCCAGTACTTC. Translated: CASSVSGGGAETQYF.

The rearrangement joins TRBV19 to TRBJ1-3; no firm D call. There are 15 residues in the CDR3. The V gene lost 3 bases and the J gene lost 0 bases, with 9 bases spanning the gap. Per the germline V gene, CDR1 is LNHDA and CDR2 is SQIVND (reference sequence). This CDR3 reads CASSILSDSGNTIYF. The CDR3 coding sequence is TGTGCCAGTAGTATTCTTTCCGACTCTGGAAACACCATATATTTT.

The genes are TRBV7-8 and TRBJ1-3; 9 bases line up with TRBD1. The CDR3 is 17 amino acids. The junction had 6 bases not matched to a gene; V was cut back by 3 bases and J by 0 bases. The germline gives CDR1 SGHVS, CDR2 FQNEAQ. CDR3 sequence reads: CASSFTGTGNSGNTIYF. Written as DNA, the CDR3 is TGTGCCAGCAGCTTCACCGGGACAGGGAACTCTGGAAACACCATATATTTT.

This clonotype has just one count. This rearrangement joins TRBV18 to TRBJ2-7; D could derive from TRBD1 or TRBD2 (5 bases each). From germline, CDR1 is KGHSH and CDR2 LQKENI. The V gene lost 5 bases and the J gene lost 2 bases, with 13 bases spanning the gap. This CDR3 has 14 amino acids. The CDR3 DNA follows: TGTGCCAGCTCAGCCCGGGACCGACCCTACGAGCAGTACTTC. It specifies CASSARDRPYEQYF.

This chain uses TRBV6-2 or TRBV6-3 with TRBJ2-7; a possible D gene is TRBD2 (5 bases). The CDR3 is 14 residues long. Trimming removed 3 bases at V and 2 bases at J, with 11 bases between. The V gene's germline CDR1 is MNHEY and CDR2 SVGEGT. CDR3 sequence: CASSYGSSTYEQYF. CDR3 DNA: TGTGCCAGCAGTTATGGGAGCAGTACCTACGAGCAGTACTTC.

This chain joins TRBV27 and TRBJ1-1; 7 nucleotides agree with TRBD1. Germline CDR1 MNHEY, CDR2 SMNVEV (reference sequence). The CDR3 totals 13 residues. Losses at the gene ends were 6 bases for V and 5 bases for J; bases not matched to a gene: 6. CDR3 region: CASRTTGETEAFF. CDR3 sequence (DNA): TGTGCCAGCAGAACTACAGGGGAAACTGAAGCTTTCTTT.

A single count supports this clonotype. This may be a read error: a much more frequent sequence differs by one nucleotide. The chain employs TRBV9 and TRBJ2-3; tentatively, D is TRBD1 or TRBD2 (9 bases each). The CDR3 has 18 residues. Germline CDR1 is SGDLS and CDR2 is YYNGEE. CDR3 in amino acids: CAGSGRTGVILEADTQYF. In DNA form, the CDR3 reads TGTGCCGGCAGCGGGAGGACAGGGGTCATCCTTGAGGCAGATACGCAGTATTTT.

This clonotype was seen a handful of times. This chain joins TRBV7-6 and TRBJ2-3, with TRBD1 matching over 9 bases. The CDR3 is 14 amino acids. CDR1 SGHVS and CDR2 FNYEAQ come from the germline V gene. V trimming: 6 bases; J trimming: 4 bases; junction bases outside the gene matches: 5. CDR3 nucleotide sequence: TGTGCCAGCAGATTAACAGGGGGCGCAGATACGCAGTATTTT. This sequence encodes CASRLTGGADTQYF.

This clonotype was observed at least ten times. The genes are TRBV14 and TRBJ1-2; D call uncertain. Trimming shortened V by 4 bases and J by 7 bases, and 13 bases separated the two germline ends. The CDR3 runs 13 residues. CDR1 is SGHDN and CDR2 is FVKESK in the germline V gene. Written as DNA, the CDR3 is TGTGCCAGCAGCCTCACACGAGGTAGTGGCTACACCTTC. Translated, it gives CASSLTRGSGYTF.